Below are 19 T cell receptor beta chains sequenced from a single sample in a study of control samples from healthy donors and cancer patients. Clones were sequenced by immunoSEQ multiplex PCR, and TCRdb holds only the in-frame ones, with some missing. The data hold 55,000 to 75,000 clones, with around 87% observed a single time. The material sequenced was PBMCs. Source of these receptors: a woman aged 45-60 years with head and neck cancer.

The CDR3 reads CAISAGGEQPQHF. CDR3 in DNA: TGTGCCATCAGTGCAGGGGGGGAACAGCCCCAGCATTTT. This sequence joins TRBV10-3 and TRBJ1-5; 7 nucleotides align to TRBD1. Germline CDR1 and CDR2: ENHRY and SYGVKD. The CDR3 contains 13 residues. V trimming: 4 bases; J trimming: 7 bases; junction bases outside the gene matches: 4.

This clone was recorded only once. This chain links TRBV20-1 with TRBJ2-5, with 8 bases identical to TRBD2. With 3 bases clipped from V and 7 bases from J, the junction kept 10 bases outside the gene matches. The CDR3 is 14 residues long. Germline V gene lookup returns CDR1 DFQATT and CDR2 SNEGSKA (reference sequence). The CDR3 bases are TGCAGTGCTAGTGGTAGCGGGGTTGACCGGACCCAGTACTTC. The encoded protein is CSASGSGVDRTQYF.

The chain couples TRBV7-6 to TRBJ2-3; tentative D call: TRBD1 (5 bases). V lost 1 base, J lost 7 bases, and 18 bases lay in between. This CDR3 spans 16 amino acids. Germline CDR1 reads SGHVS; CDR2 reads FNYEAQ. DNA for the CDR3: TGTGCCAGCAGCTTAGAGGGGTTAGGGCTTTCATATACGCAGTATTTT. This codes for CASSLEGLGLSYTQYF.

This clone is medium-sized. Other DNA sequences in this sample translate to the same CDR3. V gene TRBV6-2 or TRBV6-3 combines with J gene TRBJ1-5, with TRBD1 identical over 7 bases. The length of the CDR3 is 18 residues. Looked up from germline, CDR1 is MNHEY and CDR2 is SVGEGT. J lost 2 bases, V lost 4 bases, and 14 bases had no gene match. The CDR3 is CASSLLITGEGGNQPQHF. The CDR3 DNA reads TGTGCCAGCAGTTTATTAATTACAGGGGAAGGTGGCAATCAGCCCCAGCATTTT.

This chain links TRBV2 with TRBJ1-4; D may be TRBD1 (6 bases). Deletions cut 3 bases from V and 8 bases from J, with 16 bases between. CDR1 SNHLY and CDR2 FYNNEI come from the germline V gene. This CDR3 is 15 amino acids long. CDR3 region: CASSETRGLHEKLFF. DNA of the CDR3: TGTGCCAGCAGTGAGACCAGGGGTTTACACGAAAAACTGTTTTTT.

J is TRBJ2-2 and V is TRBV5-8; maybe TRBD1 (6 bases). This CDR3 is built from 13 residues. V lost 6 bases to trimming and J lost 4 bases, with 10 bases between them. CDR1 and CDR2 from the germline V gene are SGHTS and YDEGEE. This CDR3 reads CASTDRSTGELFF. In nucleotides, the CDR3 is TGTGCCAGCACTGACAGGTCCACCGGGGAGCTGTTTTTT.

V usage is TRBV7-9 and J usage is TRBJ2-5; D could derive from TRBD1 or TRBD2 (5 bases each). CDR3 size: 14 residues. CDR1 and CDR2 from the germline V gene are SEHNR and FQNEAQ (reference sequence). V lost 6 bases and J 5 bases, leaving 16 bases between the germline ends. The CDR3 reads CASRDNGIGETQYF. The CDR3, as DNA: TGTGCCAGCAGGGACAACGGGATCGGGGAGACCCAGTACTTC.

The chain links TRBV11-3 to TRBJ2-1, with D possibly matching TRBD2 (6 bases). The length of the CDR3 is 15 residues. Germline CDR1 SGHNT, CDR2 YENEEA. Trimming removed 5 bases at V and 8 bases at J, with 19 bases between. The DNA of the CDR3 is TGTGCCAGCAGCCTTGGACTAACCTCGACAGATGAGCAGTTCTTC. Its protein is CASSLGLTSTDEQFF.

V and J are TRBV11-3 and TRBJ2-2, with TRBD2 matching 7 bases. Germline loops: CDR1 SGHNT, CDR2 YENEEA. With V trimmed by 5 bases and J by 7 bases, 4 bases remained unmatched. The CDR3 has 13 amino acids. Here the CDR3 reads CASSPTGGGELFF. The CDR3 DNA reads TGTGCCAGCAGCCCCACGGGGGGCGGGGAGCTGTTTTTT.

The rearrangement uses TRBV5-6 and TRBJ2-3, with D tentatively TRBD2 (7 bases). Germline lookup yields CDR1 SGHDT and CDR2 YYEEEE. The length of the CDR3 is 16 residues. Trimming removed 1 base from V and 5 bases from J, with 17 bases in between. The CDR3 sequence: CASSLMGGPGRDTQYF. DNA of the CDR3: TGTGCCAGCAGCTTGATGGGGGGGCCGGGGAGAGATACGCAGTATTTT. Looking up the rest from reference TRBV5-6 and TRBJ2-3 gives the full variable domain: DAGVTQSPTHLIKTRGQQVTLRCSPKSGHDTVSWYQQALGQGPQFIFQYYEEEERQRGNFPDRFSGHQFPNYSSELNVNALLLGDSALYLCASSLMGGPGRDTQYFGPGTRLTVL.

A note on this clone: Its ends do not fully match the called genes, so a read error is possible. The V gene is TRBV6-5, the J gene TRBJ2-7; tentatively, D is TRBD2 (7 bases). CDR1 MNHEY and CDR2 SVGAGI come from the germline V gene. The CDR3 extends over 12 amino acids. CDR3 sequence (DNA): TGTGCCAGCACTCCCTCCGGGGGGCTGTCTACCTTC. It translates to CASTPSGGLSTF.

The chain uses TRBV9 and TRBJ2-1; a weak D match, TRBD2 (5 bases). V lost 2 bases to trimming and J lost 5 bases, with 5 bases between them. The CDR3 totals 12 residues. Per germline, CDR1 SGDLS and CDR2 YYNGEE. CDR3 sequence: CASSVRDNEQFF. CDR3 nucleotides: TGTGCCAGCAGCGTGAGGGACAATGAGCAGTTCTTC.

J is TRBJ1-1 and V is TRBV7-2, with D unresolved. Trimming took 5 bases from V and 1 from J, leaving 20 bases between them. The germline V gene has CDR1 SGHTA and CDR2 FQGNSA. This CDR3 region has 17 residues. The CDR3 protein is CASSRQRWQAGNTEAFF. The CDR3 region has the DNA TGTGCCAGCAGCCGGCAGCGTTGGCAGGCAGGGAACACTGAAGCTTTCTTT.

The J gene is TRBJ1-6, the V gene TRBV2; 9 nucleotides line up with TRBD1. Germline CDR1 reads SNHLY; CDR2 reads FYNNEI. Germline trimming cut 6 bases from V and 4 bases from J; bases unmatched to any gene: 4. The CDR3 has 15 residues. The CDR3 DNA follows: TGTGCCAGCAGGGGGACAGGGCAATATAATTCACCCCTCCACTTT. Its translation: CASRGTGQYNSPLHF.

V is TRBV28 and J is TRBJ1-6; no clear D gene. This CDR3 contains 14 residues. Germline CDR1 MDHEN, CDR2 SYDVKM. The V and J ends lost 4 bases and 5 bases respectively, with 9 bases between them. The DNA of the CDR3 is TGTGCCAGCAGTTCTACAGTGAATAATTCACCCCTCCACTTT. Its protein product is CASSSTVNNSPLHF.

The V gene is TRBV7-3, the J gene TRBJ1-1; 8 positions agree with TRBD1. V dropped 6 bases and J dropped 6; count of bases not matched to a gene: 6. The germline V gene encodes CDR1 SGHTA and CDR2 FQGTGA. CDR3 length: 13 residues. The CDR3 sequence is CASSQVQGAEAFF. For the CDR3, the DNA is TGTGCCAGCAGTCAAGTACAGGGGGCTGAAGCTTTCTTT.

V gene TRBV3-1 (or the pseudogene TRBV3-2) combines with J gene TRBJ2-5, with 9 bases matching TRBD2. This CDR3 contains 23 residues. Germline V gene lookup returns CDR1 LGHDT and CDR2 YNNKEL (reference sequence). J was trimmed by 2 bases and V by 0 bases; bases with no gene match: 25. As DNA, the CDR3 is TGTGCCAGCAGCCAAGATGAATACAGGTTAGCGGGGGCCTGGCGCCTACCTCAAGAGACCCAGTACTTC. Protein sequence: CASSQDEYRLAGAWRLPQETQYF.

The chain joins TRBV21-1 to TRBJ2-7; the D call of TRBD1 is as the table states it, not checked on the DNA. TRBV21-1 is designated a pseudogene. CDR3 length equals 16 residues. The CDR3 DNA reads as TGTGCCAGCAGCAAAGAGGGGCACAGCTTTCCCTACGAGCAGTACTTC. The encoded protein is CASSKEGHSFPYEQYF.

Here the CDR3 reads CASSRTGGSGQTQYF. CDR3 DNA: TGTGCCAGCAGCCGGACGGGGGGAAGCGGACAGACCCAGTACTTC. The chain recombines TRBV11-2 with TRBJ2-5, with 7 bases matching TRBD2. With V trimmed by 5 bases and J by 6 bases, 12 bases remained unmatched. Looked up from germline, CDR1 is SGHAT and CDR2 is FQNNGV. The CDR3 consists of 15 residues. The full variable domain, in which reference TRBV11-2 and TRBJ2-5 provide the parts outside the CDR3, is EAGVAQSPRYKIIEKRQSVAFWCNPISGHATLYWYQQILGQGPKLLIQFQNNGVVDDSQLPKDRFSAERLKGVDSTLKIQPAKLEDSAVYLCASSRTGGSGQTQYFGPGTRLLVL.